This entry describes one T cell receptor (beta chain). This entry comes from a study of blood T cell repertoires in COVID-19. How the authors handled the data: Quantification of nucleated cells was approximated via reference gene primer amplification. Libraries were prepared by immunoSEQ multiplex PCR; TCRdb keeps only in-frame clonotypes and omits some of them. That table gives V, J and clone size, and the DNA gave D and trimming. The data contain 200,000 or so clones, roughly 79% of them singletons. The CDR3 contains 13 residues. Germline CDR1 and CDR2: LGHNA and YSLEER. Deletions cut 1 base from V and 6 bases from J, with 7 bases between.

The specimen was peripheral blood. The V and J genes are TRBV4-3 and TRBJ2-1; D call uncertain. The clonotype was recovered from a woman older than 75 with COVID-19, enrolled during active disease. CDR3 sequence reads: CASSQGHSNEQFF. As DNA, the CDR3 is TGCGCCAGCAGCCAAGGCCACTCCAATGAGCAGTTCTTC.